This passage covers 26 T cell receptor beta chains from one sample sequenced in a study. The data were produced by immunoSEQ multiplex PCR, yet TCRdb's version contains in-frame clones alone and is incomplete. The sample contains some 48,000 clones, more than 80% of which appear only once. Sequenced sample: PBMCs. These receptors were obtained from a middle-aged man with rheumatoid arthritis.

The CDR3 protein is CATRPGGGYGYTF. As DNA, the CDR3 is TGTGCCACACGCCCGGGGGGCGGCTATGGCTACACCTTC. The chain joins TRBV19 to TRBJ1-2, with D tentatively TRBD1 (6 bases). The CDR3 is 13 amino acids. V was cut by 10 bases and J by 4 bases, with 16 bases left in between. Per germline, CDR1 LNHDA and CDR2 SQIVND (reference sequence).

The chain combines TRBV2 with TRBJ2-2, with D unresolved. Looked up from germline, CDR1 is SNHLY and CDR2 is FYNNEI. V lost 7 bases and J lost 3, with 12 bases in between. CDR3 length: 14 amino acids. The CDR3 loop is CASTLPADTGELFF. The CDR3 DNA is TGTGCCAGCACCCTCCCTGCGGACACCGGGGAGCTGTTTTTT. Full variable domain (missing parts from reference TRBV2 and TRBJ2-2): EPEVTQTPSHQVTQMGQEVILRCVPISNHLYFYWYRQILGQKVEFLVSFYNNEISEKSEIFDDQFSVERPDGSNFTLKIRSTKLEDSAMYFCASTLPADTGELFFGEGSRLTVL.

The V and J genes are TRBV27 and TRBJ2-7; D is unresolved. Trimming cost V 7 bases and J 3 bases, with 7 bases left between them. The CDR3 is 11 residues long. Looked up from germline, CDR1 is MNHEY and CDR2 is SMNVEV (reference sequence). CDR3 in DNA: TGTGCCAGCAACGATGGCTACGAGCAGTACTTC. Its protein is CASNDGYEQYF.

The table lists this clone with a count of one. J is TRBJ1-3 and V is TRBV30; the D is unclear. The CDR3 loop spans 12 amino acids. V was clipped by 0 bases and J by 2 bases, with 2 bases between them. Germline V CDR1 and CDR2: GTSNPN, SVGIG (reference sequence). The CDR3 reads CAWSVAGNTIYF. The CDR3 DNA is TGTGCCTGGAGTGTAGCTGGAAACACCATATATTTT.

The CDR3 region has the DNA TGTGCCAGCAGCTTAGTAGCCATGGGGGACTACGAGCAGTACTTC. Translated: CASSLVAMGDYEQYF. V is TRBV7-9 and J is TRBJ2-7; D assignment may be TRBD1 or TRBD2 (5 bases each). The germline V gene encodes CDR1 SEHNR and CDR2 FQNEAQ (reference sequence). V dropped 1 base and J dropped 3 bases, with 13 bases sitting between them. The CDR3 loop spans 15 amino acids.

This chain links TRBV6-2 or TRBV6-3 with TRBJ1-1; D is possibly TRBD1 (5 bases). This CDR3 contains 16 residues. With 2 bases removed from V and 6 bases from J, the gap between germline ends came to 19 bases. CDR1 is MNHEY, CDR2 SVGEGT, per germline. The CDR3 protein is CASSYVEDMGGPEAFF. The CDR3 DNA follows: TGTGCCAGCAGTTACGTTGAAGACATGGGGGGACCTGAAGCTTTCTTT.

This chain links TRBV9 with TRBJ1-2; no definite D call. Trimming removed 0 bases from V and 4 bases from J, with 7 bases in between. This CDR3 spans 13 amino acids. Per the germline V gene, CDR1 is SGDLS and CDR2 is YYNGEE. The CDR3 DNA reads TGTGCCAGCAGCGTAGAGGGTATCTATGGCTACACCTTC. Translated: CASSVEGIYGYTF. Full variable domain (outside the CDR3, taken from reference TRBV9 and TRBJ1-2): DSGVTQTPKHLITATGQRVTLRCSPRSGDLSVYWYQQSLDQGLQFLIQYYNGEERAKGNILERFSAQQFPDLHSELNLSSLELGDSALYFCASSVEGIYGYTFGSGTRLTVV.

CDR3 region: CASSQAPGGMDEQFF. The DNA of the CDR3 is TGTGCCAGCAGCCAGGCCCCGGGAGGGATGGATGAGCAGTTCTTC. This chain connects TRBV14 to TRBJ2-1; 8 bases fit TRBD2. This CDR3 is built from 15 residues. With V trimmed by 3 bases and J by 8 bases, 9 bases remained unmatched. Germline V gene data show CDR1 as SGHDN and CDR2 as FVKESK.

The chain employs TRBV28 and TRBJ2-7; no definite D call. This CDR3 has 11 residues. Germline CDR1 and CDR2: MDHEN and SYDVKM. Between the trimmed V and J ends, which lost 8 bases and 2 bases, there was a span of 7 bases. For the CDR3, the DNA is TGTGCCAGCGGCTACACCTACGAGCAGTACTTC. Its protein product is CASGYTYEQYF.

The V call is TRBV11-2, the J call TRBJ1-1; no clear D gene. Trimming stripped 5 bases from V and 4 bases from J, with 14 bases between. The CDR3 runs to 14 residues. Germline V gene data show CDR1 as SGHAT and CDR2 as FQNNGV. The CDR3 nucleotides are TGTGCCAGCAGCCCTCCCCCCGGGCTCACTGAAGCTTTCTTT. It specifies CASSPPPGLTEAFF. The whole variable domain, filled in from reference TRBV11-2 and TRBJ1-1, reads EAGVAQSPRYKIIEKRQSVAFWCNPISGHATLYWYQQILGQGPKLLIQFQNNGVVDDSQLPKDRFSAERLKGVDSTLKIQPAKLEDSAVYLCASSPPPGLTEAFFGQGTRLTVV.

The CDR3 coding sequence is TGTGCCAGCAGTCCCCGGGGAGGAGGGACCTACGAGCAGTACTTC. Amino acids: CASSPRGGGTYEQYF. The chain joins TRBV28 to TRBJ2-7; tentative D call: TRBD2 (6 bases). Germline V CDR1 and CDR2: MDHEN, SYDVKM. V was cut by 5 bases and J by 2 bases, with 16 bases left in between. This CDR3 is 15 amino acids long. The variable domain in full, completed from reference TRBV28 and TRBJ2-7, reads DVKVTQSSRYLVKRTGEKVFLECVQDMDHENMFWYRQDPGLGLRLIYFSYDVKMKEKGDIPEGYSVSREKKERFSLILESASTNQTSMYLCASSPRGGGTYEQYFGPGTRLTVT.

This rearrangement joins TRBV29-1 to TRBJ1-2, with TRBD1 as a possible D gene (5 bases). V was cut by 4 bases and J by 0 bases, with 15 bases left in between. The CDR3 has 15 residues. Germline values: CDR1 SQVTM, CDR2 ANQGSEA. CDR3 region: CSVGLGTVPNYGYTF. The CDR3 region has the DNA TGCAGCGTTGGCCTAGGGACCGTGCCTAACTATGGCTACACCTTC.

The chain combines TRBV4-1 with TRBJ2-2; either TRBD1 or TRBD2 may fit D (5 bases each). Trimming took off 1 base at V and 5 bases at J, with 8 bases between the two ends. Germline values: CDR1 MGHRA, CDR2 YSYEKL. The CDR3 totals 14 residues. Here the CDR3 reads CASSQVWGTGELFF. CDR3 nucleotide sequence: TGCGCCAGCAGCCAAGTTTGGGGGACCGGGGAGCTGTTTTTT.

V usage is TRBV14 and J usage is TRBJ2-1, with 9 bases that match TRBD2. The CDR3 has 13 residues. Trimming took 3 bases from V and 10 from J; bases not matched to a gene: 4. Germline V CDR1 and CDR2: SGHDN, FVKESK. The CDR3 loop reads CASSQTSGGEQFF. For the CDR3, the DNA is TGTGCCAGCAGCCAGACTAGCGGCGGGGAGCAGTTCTTC. Filled out from reference TRBV14 and TRBJ2-1, the complete variable domain reads EAGVTQFPSHSVIEKGQTVTLRCDPISGHDNLYWYRRVMGKEIKFLLHFVKESKQDESGMPNNRFLAERTGGTYSTLKVQPAELEDSGVYFCASSQTSGGEQFFGPGTRLTVL.

This clone was recorded only once. The rearrangement links TRBV5-1 to TRBJ2-3; D ambiguous. V lost 0 bases, J lost 2 bases, and 7 bases lay in between. The CDR3 totals 14 residues. CDR1 SGHRS and CDR2 YFSETQ come from the germline V gene. CDR3 in amino acids: CASSLAWSTDTQYF. The CDR3 DNA reads as TGCGCCAGCAGCTTGGCCTGGTCCACAGATACGCAGTATTTT.

This clone has only one observation. This chain connects TRBV2 to TRBJ1-6; 8 bases are a match to TRBD1. Germline loops: CDR1 SNHLY, CDR2 FYNNEI. This CDR3 comprises 17 residues. Trimming took 7 bases from V and 10 from J; bases not matched to a gene: 18. CDR3 in DNA: TGTGCCAGCACACGAACCCCTCCGGGACAGGTGCCCTCACCCCTCCACTTT. This gives the protein CASTRTPPGQVPSPLHF.

The chain joins TRBV12-3 or TRBV12-4 to TRBJ1-2; D may be TRBD1 (6 bases). The V and J ends lost 5 bases and 6 bases respectively, with 13 bases between them. CDR3 length: 13 residues. The CDR3 region is CASSAGTLDGYTF. The CDR3 DNA follows: TGTGCCAGCAGTGCCGGGACACTGGATGGCTACACCTTC.

A note on this clone: This sample includes further DNA sequences coding for the same CDR3. The chain is built from TRBV5-4 and TRBJ2-7, with D unresolved. CDR1 SGHNT and CDR2 YYREEE come from the germline V gene (reference sequence). This CDR3 region has 13 residues. Trimming removed 2 bases from V and 1 base from J, with 7 bases in between. The CDR3 sequence is CASSFGLSYEQYF. CDR3 coding DNA: TGTGCCAGCAGCTTCGGGTTATCCTACGAGCAGTACTTC.

This chain connects TRBV7-2 to TRBJ1-1, with D hard to call. CDR1 and CDR2 (germline): SGHTA, FQGNSA. Trimming took off 7 bases at V and 1 base at J, with 10 bases between the two ends. This CDR3 comprises 13 residues. The CDR3 here is CASKTQTNTEAFF. Written as DNA, the CDR3 is TGTGCCAGCAAAACCCAGACGAACACTGAAGCTTTCTTT.

V gene TRBV7-9 combines with J gene TRBJ2-7, with 13 bases identical to TRBD2. The CDR3 runs to 15 residues. CDR1 and CDR2 (germline): SEHNR, FQNEAQ (reference sequence). V shed 5 bases, J shed 5 bases, and the junction held 6 bases outside the gene matches. The CDR3 spells CASSHRTSGSHEQYF. CDR3 bases: TGTGCCAGCAGCCATCGGACTAGCGGGAGCCACGAGCAGTACTTC.

CDR3 loop: CASRYRGSYEQYF. Here the CDR3 DNA reads TGTGCCAGTAGGTATCGGGGCTCCTACGAGCAGTACTTC. The V gene is TRBV19, the J gene TRBJ2-7; D may be TRBD2 (5 bases). The CDR3 is 13 amino acids. The ends were cut back, 6 bases at V and 0 bases at J, with 9 bases in the middle. In germline, CDR1 is LNHDA, CDR2 SQIVND (reference sequence).

This chain connects TRBV18 to TRBJ2-1, with TRBD2 matching 9 bases. Germline values: CDR1 KGHSH, CDR2 LQKENI. Germline trimming cut 0 bases from V and 5 bases from J; bases unmatched to any gene: 5. The CDR3 covers 16 residues. CDR3 sequence (DNA): TGTGCCAGCTCACCACCGGTAGCGGGAGTCGACAATGAGCAGTTCTTC. It yields the protein CASSPPVAGVDNEQFF.

J is TRBJ2-2 and V is TRBV5-1; 8 bases line up with TRBD2. The CDR3 sequence is 16 residues long. Germline V gives CDR1 SGHRS, CDR2 YFSETQ. The V gene end was trimmed by 4 bases and the J gene end by 0 bases; junction bases not matched to a gene: 5. In DNA form, the CDR3 reads TGCGCCAGCAGCCCTACTAGCGGAACGAACACCGGGGAGCTGTTTTTT. This translates into CASSPTSGTNTGELFF.

V usage is TRBV4-1 and J usage is TRBJ2-7; either TRBD1 or TRBD2 may supply D (5 bases each). Trimming pared 1 base from V and 4 bases from J, leaving 14 bases between. This CDR3 has 15 residues. CDR1 and CDR2 from the germline V gene are MGHRA and YSYEKL. DNA for the CDR3: TGCGCCAGCAGCCAAGCCGAGGGGTGGTATTACGAGCAGTACTTC. Encoded protein: CASSQAEGWYYEQYF.

This clone was seen more than once but under ten times. The chain carries TRBV5-1 and TRBJ2-2; D not resolved. This CDR3 region has 15 residues. Between the trimmed V and J ends, which lost 1 base and 3 bases, there was a span of 10 bases. Germline V lookup: CDR1 SGHRS, CDR2 YFSETQ. As DNA, the CDR3 is TGCGCCAGCAGCTTGACCCCGTCCGACACCGGGGAGCTGTTTTTT. It is translated as CASSLTPSDTGELFF.

V usage is TRBV7-3 and J usage is TRBJ1-1; D is unclear. The CDR3 runs to 15 residues. V lost 1 base and J 2 bases, leaving 11 bases between the germline ends. CDR1 is SGHTA, CDR2 FQGTGA, per germline. CDR3 amino acids: CASSLSPGRNTEAFF. The CDR3 DNA reads as TGTGCCAGCAGCTTAAGTCCCGGCAGAAACACTGAAGCTTTCTTT.